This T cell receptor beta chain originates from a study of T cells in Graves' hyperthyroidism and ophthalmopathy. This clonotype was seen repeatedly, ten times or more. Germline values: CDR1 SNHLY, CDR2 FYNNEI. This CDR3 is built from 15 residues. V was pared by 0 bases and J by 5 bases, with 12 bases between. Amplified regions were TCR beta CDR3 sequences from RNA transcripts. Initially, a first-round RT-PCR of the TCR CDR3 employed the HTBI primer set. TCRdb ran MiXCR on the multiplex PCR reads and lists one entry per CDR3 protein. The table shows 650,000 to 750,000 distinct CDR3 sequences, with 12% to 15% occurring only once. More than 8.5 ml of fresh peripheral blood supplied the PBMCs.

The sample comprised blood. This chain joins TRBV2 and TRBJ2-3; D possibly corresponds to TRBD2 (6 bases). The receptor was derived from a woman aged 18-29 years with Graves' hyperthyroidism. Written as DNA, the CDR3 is TGTGCCAGCAGTGAAGCGGCCCTAGCGATAGATACGCAGTATTTT. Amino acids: CASSEAALAIDTQYF.